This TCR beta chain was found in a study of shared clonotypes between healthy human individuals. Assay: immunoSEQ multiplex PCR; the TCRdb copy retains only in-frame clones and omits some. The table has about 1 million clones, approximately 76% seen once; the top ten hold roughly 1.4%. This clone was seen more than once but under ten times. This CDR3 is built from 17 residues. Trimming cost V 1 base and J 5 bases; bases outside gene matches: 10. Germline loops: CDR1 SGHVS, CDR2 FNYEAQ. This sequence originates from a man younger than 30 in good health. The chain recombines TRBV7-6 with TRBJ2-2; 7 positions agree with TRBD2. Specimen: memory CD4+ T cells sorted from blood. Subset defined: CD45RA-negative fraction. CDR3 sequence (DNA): TGTGCCAGCAGCTTAGGGGTCGGGACTAAGATAACCGGGGAGCTGTTTTTT. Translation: CASSLGVGTKITGELFF.